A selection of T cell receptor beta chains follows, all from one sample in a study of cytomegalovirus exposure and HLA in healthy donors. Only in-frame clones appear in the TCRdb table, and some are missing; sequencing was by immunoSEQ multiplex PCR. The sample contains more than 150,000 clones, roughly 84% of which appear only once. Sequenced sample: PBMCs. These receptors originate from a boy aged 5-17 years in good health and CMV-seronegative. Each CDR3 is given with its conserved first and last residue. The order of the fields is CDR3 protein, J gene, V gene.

CDR3aa: CASSSGQGESNEQFF
j_gene: TRBJ2-1
v_gene: TRBV27

CDR3aa: CAWVQGVATGANVLTF
j_gene: TRBJ2-6
v_gene: TRBV30

CDR3aa: CASSSGQGLFF
j_gene: TRBJ1-4
v_gene: TRBV5-4

CDR3aa: CASSPHPGGSSPLHF
j_gene: TRBJ1-6
v_gene: TRBV9

CDR3aa: CASSLVTGLRGVNEQFF
j_gene: TRBJ2-1
v_gene: TRBV7-2

CDR3aa: CASSYSWGAEAFF
j_gene: TRBJ1-1
v_gene: TRBV6-5

CDR3aa: CASSLPGGRETQYF
j_gene: TRBJ2-5
v_gene: TRBV7-2

CDR3aa: CASSVSDDSPLHF
j_gene: TRBJ1-6
v_gene: TRBV9

CDR3aa: CASSASRHEQYF
j_gene: TRBJ2-7
v_gene: TRBV6-1

CDR3aa: CASSIGQLEQYF
j_gene: TRBJ2-7
v_gene: TRBV19

CDR3aa: CASSIDKVVQGDTEAFF
j_gene: TRBJ1-1
v_gene: TRBV19

CDR3aa: CASSMGTVYTEAFF
j_gene: TRBJ1-1
v_gene: TRBV9

CDR3aa: CASSQVLVFDEQFF
j_gene: TRBJ2-1
v_gene: TRBV4-1

CDR3aa: CASSLSRSYTF
j_gene: TRBJ1-2
v_gene: TRBV28

CDR3aa: CASSLAHTSGTYNEQFF
j_gene: TRBJ2-1
v_gene: TRBV7-9